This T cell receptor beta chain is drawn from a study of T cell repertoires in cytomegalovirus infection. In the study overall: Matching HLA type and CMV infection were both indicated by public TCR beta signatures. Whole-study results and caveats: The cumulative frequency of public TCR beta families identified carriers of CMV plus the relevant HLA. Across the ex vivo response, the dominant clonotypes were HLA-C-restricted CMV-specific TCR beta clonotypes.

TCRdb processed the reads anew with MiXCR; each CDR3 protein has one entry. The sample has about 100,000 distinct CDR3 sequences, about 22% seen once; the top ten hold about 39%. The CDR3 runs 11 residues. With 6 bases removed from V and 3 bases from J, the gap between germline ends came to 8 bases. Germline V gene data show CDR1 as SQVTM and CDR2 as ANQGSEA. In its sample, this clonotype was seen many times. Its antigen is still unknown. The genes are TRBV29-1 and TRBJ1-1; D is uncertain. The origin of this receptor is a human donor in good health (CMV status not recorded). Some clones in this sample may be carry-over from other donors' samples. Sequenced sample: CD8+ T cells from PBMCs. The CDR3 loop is CSVGRDTEAFF. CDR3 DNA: TGCAGCGTAGGGCGGGACACTGAAGCTTTCTTT.